Below, 26 T cell receptor beta chains from the same sample are listed, as sequenced in a study of post-analysis software for immune sequencing data. Study results and caveats: A few TRBV segments appeared more often in patients than in controls, and TRBV5-6, TRBV5-1 and TRBV20-1 were among these.

Unique molecular identifiers had been added to the TCR beta cDNA libraries. TCRdb re-analysed the PCR reads in MiXCR, keeping a single row per CDR3 protein. This sample yields roughly 800,000 distinct CDR3 sequences, of which approximately 50% are seen a single time; over 4% belongs to the top ten. These receptors have no identified antigens. The sequenced material came from blood. The receptors derive from a girl under 18 with multiple sclerosis.

V is TRBV6-5 and J is TRBJ1-1, with D unresolved. Germline CDR1 reads MNHEY; CDR2 reads SVGAGI. The V and J ends lost 2 bases and 0 bases respectively, with 16 bases between them. CDR3 length equals 17 residues. The CDR3 bases are TGTGCCAGCAGTTACCGCCTAACAGTTTACATGAACACTGAAGCTTTCTTT. It is translated as CASSYRLTVYMNTEAFF.

The chain carries TRBV13 and TRBJ1-5; 7 positions agree with TRBD1. The CDR3 spans 14 residues. Germline-derived CDR1 and CDR2 are PRHDT and FYEKMQ (reference sequence). V was clipped by 5 bases and J by 4 bases; unmatched bases: 5. The CDR3 reads CASSVQGLNQPQHF. DNA of the CDR3: TGTGCCAGCAGCGTACAGGGGTTGAATCAGCCCCAGCATTTT.

The chain carries TRBV10-3 and TRBJ2-5; tentative D call: TRBD2 (6 bases). Germline V lookup: CDR1 ENHRY, CDR2 SYGVKD. The V end lost 6 bases, the J end lost 0 bases, and 11 bases lay between the germline ends. CDR3 size: 14 residues. The CDR3 DNA reads TGTGCCATCAGCCGGGACTCGTACCAAGAGACCCAGTACTTC. Encoded protein: CAISRDSYQETQYF.

The rearrangement links TRBV5-1 to TRBJ2-1; 8 bases align to TRBD2. The CDR3 is 16 residues long. The V gene end was trimmed by 4 bases and the J gene end by 3 bases; junction bases not matched to a gene: 9. Germline V gene sequence: CDR1 SGHRS, CDR2 YFSETQ. The CDR3 coding sequence is TGCGCCAGCAGCCCCCAGGTCGGGGGGGACTACAATGAGCAGTTCTTC. Residues: CASSPQVGGDYNEQFF.

The chain employs TRBV7-7 and TRBJ1-1; D is uncertain. Trimming shortened V by 5 bases and J by 1 base, and 8 bases separated the two germline ends. The CDR3 runs 13 residues. Germline assignment: CDR1 SSHAT and CDR2 FNYEAQ (reference sequence). The CDR3 here is CASSPDWNTEAFF. The CDR3 DNA reads TGTGCCAGCAGCCCGGACTGGAACACTGAAGCTTTCTTT. The whole variable domain, filled in from reference TRBV7-7 and TRBJ1-1, reads GAGVSQSPRYKVTKRGQDVTLRCDPISSHATLYWYQQALGQGPEFLTYFNYEAQPDKSGLPSDRFSAERPEGSISTLTIQRTEQRDSAMYRCASSPDWNTEAFFGQGTRLTVV.

V is TRBV3-1 and J is TRBJ2-1, with 15 bases matching TRBD2. The CDR3 is 18 residues long. Germline CDR1 reads LGHDT; CDR2 reads YNNKEL (reference sequence). V was clipped by 1 base and J by 6 bases; unmatched bases: 7. DNA of the CDR3: TGTGCCAGCAGCCAAGGTCTGGGACTAGCGGGGGGACTCAATGAGCAGTTCTTC. It translates to CASSQGLGLAGGLNEQFF.

In its sample, this clonotype was seen a few times. V and J are TRBV7-3 and TRBJ2-1; D is unclear. V gave up 1 base and J gave up 0 bases, with 7 bases separating them. Germline lookup yields CDR1 SGHTA and CDR2 FQGTGA. The CDR3 contains 15 residues. In DNA, the CDR3 is TGTGCCAGCAGCTTAAGCCCCAGCTCCTACAATGAGCAGTTCTTC. Protein product: CASSLSPSSYNEQFF.

The chain combines TRBV14 with TRBJ2-1; 12 positions match TRBD2. The ends lost 7 bases at V and 8 bases at J; junction bases unmatched: 12. CDR1 SGHDN and CDR2 FVKESK come from the germline V gene. The CDR3 totals 16 residues. The CDR3 region is CASKPFTSGGLYEQFF. The DNA for the CDR3 is TGTGCCAGCAAGCCATTTACTAGCGGGGGGTTGTATGAGCAGTTCTTC.

This chain connects TRBV2 to TRBJ1-2; D not certain. The CDR3 contains 12 residues. Germline assignment: CDR1 SNHLY and CDR2 FYNNEI. The germline V and J ends were trimmed by 7 bases and 4 bases, with 10 bases remaining between them. The CDR3 sequence is CASKPTSYGYTF. The DNA for the CDR3 is TGTGCCAGCAAACCAACAAGCTATGGCTACACCTTC.

V and J are TRBV25-1 and TRBJ2-7; D is unclear. There are 13 residues in the CDR3. V was trimmed by 5 bases and J by 3 bases, leaving 11 bases between them. CDR1 and CDR2 from the germline V gene are MGHDK and SYGVNS. CDR3 sequence reads: CASSSPEFYEQYF. CDR3 nucleotides: TGTGCCAGCAGTTCCCCGGAATTCTACGAGCAGTACTTC.

This clonotype was detected a few times. J is TRBJ1-2 and V is TRBV15; D is unclear. Between the trimmed V and J ends, which lost 0 bases and 3 bases, there was a span of 8 bases. Germline-derived CDR1 and CDR2 are LNHNV and YYDKDF (reference sequence). The CDR3 has 14 residues. This chain's CDR3 is CATSRDLGDYGYTF. DNA for the CDR3: TGTGCCACCAGCAGAGATCTGGGTGACTATGGCTACACCTTC.

This rearrangement joins TRBV5-1 to TRBJ2-7; unclear D gene. The CDR3 is 14 residues long. The V and J ends lost 2 bases and 2 bases respectively, with 11 bases between them. Per germline, CDR1 SGHRS and CDR2 YFSETQ. DNA of the CDR3: TGCGCCAGCAGCTTCCGTACCAGTACCTACGAGCAGTACTTC. Translation: CASSFRTSTYEQYF.

This chain uses TRBV29-1 with TRBJ1-2, with TRBD1 matching 7 bases. Unmatched junction bases numbered 8, after V lost 8 bases and J lost 8 bases. CDR1 SQVTM and CDR2 ANQGSEA come from the germline V gene. The CDR3 totals 11 residues. In DNA, the CDR3 is TGCAGCCAGGGGGGGGTCGGCGGCTACACCTTC. Translation: CSQGGVGGYTF. Based on the CDR3 plus reference TRBV29-1 and TRBJ1-2, the full variable domain is SAVISQKPSRDICQRGTSLTIQCQVDSQVTMMFWYRQQPGQSLTLIATANQGSEATYESGFVIDKFPISRPNLTFSTLTVSNMSPEDSSIYLCSQGGVGGYTFGSGTRLTVV.

The chain joins TRBV27 to TRBJ1-1, with D unclear. V gave up 6 bases and J gave up 1 base, with 15 bases separating them. The germline V gene encodes CDR1 MNHEY and CDR2 SMNVEV (reference sequence). The CDR3 length is 15 residues. CDR3 sequence: CASSSPDGRNTEAFF. CDR3 DNA: TGTGCCAGCAGCTCCCCGGACGGACGGAACACTGAAGCTTTCTTT.

The J gene is TRBJ2-5, the V gene TRBV12-3 or TRBV12-4; 11 nucleotides line up with TRBD1. The ends lost 5 bases at V and 5 bases at J; junction bases unmatched: 10. The CDR3 covers 16 residues. The CDR3 sequence is CASSLRTGGARETQYF. DNA for the CDR3: TGTGCCAGCAGTCTAAGGACAGGGGGCGCCCGGGAGACCCAGTACTTC.

The gene calls are TRBV19 and TRBJ1-2, with 7 bases fitting TRBD1. Germline CDR1 and CDR2: LNHDA and SQIVND (reference sequence). Trimming cost V 6 bases and J 8 bases; bases outside gene matches: 9. This CDR3 is built from 13 residues. For the CDR3, the DNA is TGTGCCAGTAGGATACAGGGGAGAAGGGGCTACACCTTC. Translated: CASRIQGRRGYTF.

The chain uses TRBV24-1 and TRBJ2-3; D is perhaps TRBD1 (5 bases). V gave up 3 bases and J gave up 5 bases, with 17 bases separating them. The CDR3 runs to 16 residues. Per germline, CDR1 KGHDR and CDR2 SFDVKD. Here the CDR3 reads CATSDPNPRAGDTQYF. CDR3 nucleotide sequence: TGTGCCACCAGTGATCCCAACCCCAGGGCCGGAGATACGCAGTATTTT.

The CDR3 nucleotides read TGCAGTGCTGGGAGCACCGGGACTAGCGTCTACACAGATACGCAGTATTTT. Its protein product is CSAGSTGTSVYTDTQYF. The chain links TRBV20-1 to TRBJ2-3; 10 nucleotides line up with TRBD2. This CDR3 has 17 residues. Germline V gene lookup returns CDR1 DFQATT and CDR2 SNEGSKA (reference sequence). The J segment lost 2 bases and the V segment lost 5 bases, leaving 13 bases of the junction unmatched.

This chain links TRBV6-5 with TRBJ2-1; D is uncertain. V shed 2 bases and J shed 2 bases, with 7 bases lying between them. This CDR3 has 14 amino acids. The germline V gene has CDR1 MNHEY and CDR2 SVGAGI. CDR3 in amino acids: CASSYRSPYNEQFF. Here the CDR3 DNA reads TGTGCCAGCAGTTACCGGAGTCCCTACAATGAGCAGTTCTTC.

V usage is TRBV6-2 or TRBV6-3 and J usage is TRBJ1-2; maybe TRBD1 (6 bases). The V gene's germline CDR1 is MNHEY and CDR2 SVGEGT. V was cut by 5 bases and J by 0 bases, with 25 bases left in between. The CDR3 length is 19 residues. CDR3 nucleotides: TGTGCCAGCAGTACCCTTCTCAACCGGGACAAGACTTCTAACTATGGCTACACCTTC. It encodes CASSTLLNRDKTSNYGYTF.

This clonotype has a handful of counts. This chain joins TRBV29-1 and TRBJ2-7; 8 nucleotides align to TRBD1. CDR3 length: 15 residues. Germline V gene lookup returns CDR1 SQVTM and CDR2 ANQGSEA. Trimming took 4 bases from V and 2 from J; bases not matched to a gene: 10. The CDR3 spells CSVAHFRDRTYEQYF. CDR3 nucleotides: TGCAGCGTTGCCCACTTCCGGGACAGGACCTACGAGCAGTACTTC.

As to this clonotype: A junction end diverges from the germline sequence, so it may reflect a read error. The chain combines TRBV7-3 with TRBJ2-1; the D gene could be TRBD1 or TRBD2 (5 bases each). Germline lookup yields CDR1 SGHTA and CDR2 FQGTGA. CDR3 length: 16 amino acids. The CDR3 loop reads CASSLTPGTEYSEQFF. The CDR3 DNA reads as TGTGCCAGCAGCTTAACTCCCGGGACGGAGTACAGTGAGCAGTTCTTC.

The chain couples TRBV12-5 to TRBJ2-2, with 7 bases fitting TRBD1. Trimming removed 0 bases from V and 6 bases from J; junction bases left unmatched: 10. The germline CDR1 and CDR2 sequences are LGHNT and FRNRAP. This CDR3 spans 17 amino acids. The CDR3 is CASGLVLTAGGAGELFF. CDR3 in DNA: TGTGCTAGTGGTTTGGTACTCACGGCAGGGGGAGCCGGGGAGCTGTTTTTT.

This rearrangement joins TRBV5-1 to TRBJ2-7; 9 bases map to TRBD2. V shed 0 bases, J shed 3 bases, and the junction held 7 bases outside the gene matches. There are 16 residues in the CDR3. Germline V CDR1 and CDR2: SGHRS, YFSETQ. The CDR3, as DNA: TGCGCCAGCAGCTTGGCCCCTAGCGGGGACGTCTACGAGCAGTACTTC. Translating it yields CASSLAPSGDVYEQYF.

The V gene is TRBV20-1, the J gene TRBJ2-5; D may match TRBD1 or TRBD2 (6 bases each). From germline, CDR1 is DFQATT and CDR2 SNEGSKA (reference sequence). The V gene lost 2 bases and the J gene lost 5 bases, with 15 bases spanning the gap. This CDR3 is 14 amino acids long. CDR3 coding DNA: TGCAGTGCTAGACCGTCCGGGGGCGGGGAGACCCAGTACTTC. Amino acids: CSARPSGGGETQYF.

This clonotype was detected a few times. V gene TRBV20-1 combines with J gene TRBJ2-1; TRBD1 is a possible D gene (6 bases). V dropped 3 bases and J dropped 6 bases, with 15 bases sitting between them. The germline CDR1 and CDR2 sequences are DFQATT and SNEGSKA (reference sequence). The length of the CDR3 is 14 residues. CDR3 DNA: TGCAGTGCTAGTCGGATGGGGGCAATCAATGAGCAGTTCTTC. This translates into CSASRMGAINEQFF.